This TCR beta chain was retrieved from a study of blood T cell repertoires in COVID-19. Looked up from germline, CDR1 is WNHNN and CDR2 is SYGVQD (reference sequence). Losses at the gene ends were 11 bases for V and 5 bases for J; bases not matched to a gene: 13. The CDR3 covers 14 residues. TCRdb's copy holds only in-frame clones and misses some; the assay was immunoSEQ multiplex PCR. Among 65,000 to 95,000 clones listed, about 82% were seen once. The sequenced sample consisted of peripheral blood. This sequence joins TRBV10-1 and TRBJ1-1, with 8 bases fitting TRBD1. The origin of this receptor is a man aged 80 or over with active or convalescent COVID-19. DNA for the CDR3: TGCGCCGGAAAGACAGGGGCTCTGAGGACTGAAGCTTTCTTT. The encoded protein is CAGKTGALRTEAFF.